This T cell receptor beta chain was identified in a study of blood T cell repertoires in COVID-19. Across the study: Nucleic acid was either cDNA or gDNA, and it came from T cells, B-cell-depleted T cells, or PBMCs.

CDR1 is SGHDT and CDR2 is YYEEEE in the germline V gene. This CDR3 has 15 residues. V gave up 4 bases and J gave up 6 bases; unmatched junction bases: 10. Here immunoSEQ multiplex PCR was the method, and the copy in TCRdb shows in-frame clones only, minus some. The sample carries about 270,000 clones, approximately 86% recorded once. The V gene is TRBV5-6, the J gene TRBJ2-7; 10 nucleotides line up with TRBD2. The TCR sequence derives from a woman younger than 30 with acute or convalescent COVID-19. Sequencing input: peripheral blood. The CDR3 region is CASSHPLAGVGEQYF. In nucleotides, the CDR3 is TGTGCCAGCAGCCACCCTCTAGCGGGAGTTGGCGAGCAGTACTTC. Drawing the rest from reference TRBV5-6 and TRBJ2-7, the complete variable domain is DAGVTQSPTHLIKTRGQQVTLRCSPKSGHDTVSWYQQALGQGPQFIFQYYEEEERQRGNFPDRFSGHQFPNYSSELNVNALLLGDSALYLCASSHPLAGVGEQYFGPGTRLTVT.